This TCR beta chain was found in a study of blood T cell repertoires in COVID-19. Study summary: Collection of acute and convalescent COVID-19 samples took place in the United States, Italy and Spain. T cells, B-cell-depleted T cells, or PBMCs supplied cDNA or gDNA.

Patients at the Seattle site were enrolled during active infection and followed longitudinally. Authors' methods: Estimation of nucleated cell counts was performed using reference gene primer amplification. Profiling relied on immunoSEQ multiplex PCR, and the TCRdb table lists in-frame clones only, not all of them. The DNA was the basis for D and trimming; V, J and clone size are from that table. The sample contains fewer than 650,000 clones, roughly nine tenths of which appear only once. Unmatched junction bases numbered 12, after V lost 4 bases and J lost 5 bases. Per germline, CDR1 LNHDA and CDR2 SQIVND (reference sequence). This CDR3 is built from 16 residues.

The chain is built from TRBV19 and TRBJ2-7, with 9 nucleotides matching TRBD1. Sequenced material: peripheral blood. The sequence was obtained from a woman aged 45-60 years with COVID-19, enrolled during active disease. This CDR3 is CASSTSTGGGLDEQYF. The CDR3 DNA reads TGTGCCAGTAGTACGTCCACAGGGGGCGGGTTGGACGAGCAGTACTTC.